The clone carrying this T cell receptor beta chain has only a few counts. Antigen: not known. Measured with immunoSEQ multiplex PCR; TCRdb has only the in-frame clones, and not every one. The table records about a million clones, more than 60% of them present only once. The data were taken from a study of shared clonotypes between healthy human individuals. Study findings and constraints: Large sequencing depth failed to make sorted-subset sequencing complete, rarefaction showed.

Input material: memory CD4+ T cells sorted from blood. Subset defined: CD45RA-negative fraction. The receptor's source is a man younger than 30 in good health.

CDR3 nucleotides: TGTGCCAGCAGCTTAGCGGACAGGGTACGAGAGACCCAGTACTTC. Protein sequence: CASSLADRVRETQYF. The genes are TRBV7-2 and TRBJ2-5; 8 nucleotides match TRBD1. CDR1 SGHTA and CDR2 FQGNSA come from the germline V gene. The CDR3 loop spans 15 amino acids. With V trimmed by 0 bases and J by 4 bases, 4 bases remained unmatched.